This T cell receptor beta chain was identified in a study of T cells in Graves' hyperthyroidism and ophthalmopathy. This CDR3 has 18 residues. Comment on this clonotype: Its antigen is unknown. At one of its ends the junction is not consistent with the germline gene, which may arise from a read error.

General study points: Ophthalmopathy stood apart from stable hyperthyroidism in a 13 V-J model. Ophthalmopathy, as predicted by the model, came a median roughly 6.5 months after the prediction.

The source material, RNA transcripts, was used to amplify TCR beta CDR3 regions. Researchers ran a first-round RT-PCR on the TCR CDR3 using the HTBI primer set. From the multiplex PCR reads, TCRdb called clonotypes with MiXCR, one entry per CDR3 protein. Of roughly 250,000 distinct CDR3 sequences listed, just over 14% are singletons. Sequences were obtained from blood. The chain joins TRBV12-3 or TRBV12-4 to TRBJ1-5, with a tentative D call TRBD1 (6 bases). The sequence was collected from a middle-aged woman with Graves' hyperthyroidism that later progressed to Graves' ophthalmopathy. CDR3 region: CASGFSYGGDKINQPQHF. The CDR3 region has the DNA TGTGCCAGCGGTTTTTCCTATGGGGGGGACAAGATCAATCAGCCCCAGCATTTT.